This is a list of T cell receptor beta chains from one sample in a study of cytomegalovirus exposure and HLA in healthy donors. The method was immunoSEQ multiplex PCR; TCRdb's version includes in-frame clones alone and lacks a portion of them. This repertoire shows 160,000 or so clones, about 80% found once; its top ten account for about 9.9%. Sample: PBMCs. The receptor set was obtained from a man aged 18 to 30 in good health and CMV-seropositive. CDR3s include the opening cysteine and the closing phenylalanine or tryptophan. Each record gives: V gene, D gene, clone size, J gene, CDR3 protein, CDR3 DNA. D genes are given only for firm matches. Some rows have no size entry. The others give once, few or many, or a class for an expanded clone.

TRBV4-3	TRBD1	few	TRBJ1-1	CASSRTGNTEAFF	TGCGCCAGCAGCCGGACAGGGAACACTGAAGCTTTCTTT
TRBV7-9	-	-	TRBJ2-1	CASSYPLTGTHYNEQFF	TGTGCCAGCAGCTACCCCTTGACAGGGACTCACTACAATGAGCAGTTCTTC
TRBV29-1	TRBD1	few	TRBJ1-1	CSVEDDRGVSLAFF	TGCAGCGTTGAAGATGACAGGGGGGTGAGTTTAGCTTTCTTT
TRBV7-8	TRBD2	-	TRBJ2-1	CASSLDIRLAGFYNEQFF	TGTGCCAGCAGCTTAGATATTAGGCTAGCGGGTTTCTACAATGAGCAGTTCTTC
TRBV10-3	TRBD1	few	TRBJ2-1	CAISEGGQGVRGEQFF	TGTGCCATCAGTGAGGGTGGACAGGGGGTTCGCGGGGAGCAGTTCTTC
TRBV5-1	-	-	TRBJ2-7	CASSSDRFREQYF	TGCGCCAGCAGCTCGGACAGATTTCGCGAGCAGTACTTC
TRBV2	-	-	TRBJ1-3	CASRGREGSGNTIYF	TGTGCCAGCAGAGGTCGGGAAGGCTCTGGAAACACCATATATTTT
TRBV19	TRBD1	-	TRBJ2-1	CASSSGQGATLSDYNEQFF	TGTGCCAGTAGTTCGGGACAGGGGGCGACTCTTAGCGACTACAATGAGCAGTTCTTC
TRBV5-1	TRBD1	-	TRBJ2-3	CASSPRTGSDTQYF	TGCGCCAGCAGCCCCCGGACAGGCTCTGATACGCAGTATTTT
TRBV5-1	TRBD1	-	TRBJ1-5	CASSLSGQTNQPQHF	TGCGCCAGCAGCTTGTCGGGACAGACAAATCAGCCCCAGCATTTT
TRBV6-5	-	-	TRBJ1-1	CASSYSSEAFF	TGTGCCAGCAGTTACTCATCAGAAGCTTTCTTT
TRBV2	-	few	TRBJ2-7	CASSEEGGLDEQYF	TGTGCCAGCAGTGAGGAGGGGGGGCTGGACGAGCAGTACTTC
TRBV7-2	TRBD2	-	TRBJ2-3	CASSYQAGITDTQYF	TGTGCCAGCAGCTATCAAGCGGGGATCACAGATACGCAGTATTTT
TRBV25-1	TRBD1	-	TRBJ2-5	CASSARQGWETQYF	TGTGCCAGCAGTGCGCGACAGGGCTGGGAGACCCAGTACTTC
TRBV11-1	TRBD1	-	TRBJ2-6	CASSLLTGPGANVLTF	TGTGCCAGCAGCCTCCTGACAGGGCCTGGGGCCAACGTCCTGACTTTC
TRBV5-1	-	few	TRBJ1-1	CASSPSAGQFNTEAFF	TGCGCCAGCAGCCCCTCGGCCGGACAGTTCAACACTGAAGCTTTCTTT
TRBV6-1	-	-	TRBJ1-5	CASSDTGFQPQHF	TGTGCCAGCAGTGACACGGGATTTCAGCCCCAGCATTTT
TRBV30	-	-	TRBJ1-5	CAWSHSNQPQHF	TGTGCCTGGAGTCATAGCAATCAGCCCCAGCATTTT
TRBV20-1	TRBD1	-	TRBJ1-4	CSAHDRGWASF	TGCAGTGCCCACGACAGGGGATGGGCCTCTTTT
TRBV7-2	-	-	TRBJ2-2	CASTLLWSTGELFF	TGTGCCAGCACCCTCCTGTGGAGCACCGGGGAGCTGTTTTTT
TRBV11-2	-	-	TRBJ1-1	CASSSSRGRTEAFF	TGTGCCAGCAGCTCCTCCAGGGGAAGGACTGAAGCTTTCTTT
TRBV27	TRBD2	-	TRBJ2-1	CASSRGLAGISYNEQFF	TGTGCCAGCAGTCGGGGACTAGCGGGAATTTCCTACAATGAGCAGTTCTTC
TRBV2	-	-	TRBJ2-2	CASSEWTPKNTGELFF	TGTGCCAGCAGTGAATGGACTCCGAAGAACACCGGGGAGCTGTTTTTT
TRBV2	TRBD2	-	TRBJ2-7	CASNRLAGVYEQYF	TGTGCCAGCAACAGACTAGCGGGAGTCTACGAGCAGTACTTC
TRBV18	-	-	TRBJ1-1	CASSKGMENTEAFF	TGTGCCAGCTCTAAGGGGATGGAGAACACTGAAGCTTTCTTT
TRBV5-6	TRBD1	-	TRBJ2-4	CASSGGQGSTIQYF	TGTGCCAGCAGCGGCGGACAGGGCAGTACCATTCAGTACTTC
TRBV19	TRBD1	-	TRBJ1-4	CASRGQLNEKLFF	TGTGCCAGTAGGGGACAGTTGAATGAAAAACTGTTTTTT
TRBV6-5	-	once	TRBJ1-2	CASSYSDRTPGYTF	TGTGCCAGCAGTTACTCAGACAGGACTCCTGGCTACACCTTC
TRBV30	TRBD1	-	TRBJ1-1	CACDRGPHTEAFF	TGTGCCTGCGACAGGGGGCCACACACTGAAGCTTTCTTT
TRBV2	-	-	TRBJ1-1	CASSAGTFF	TGTGCCAGCAGTGCAGGGACTTTCTTT
TRBV9	-	-	TRBJ2-2	CASSVISSAGELFF	TGTGCCAGCAGCGTAATATCTAGCGCCGGGGAGCTGTTTTTT
TRBV7-2	-	-	TRBJ2-1	CASSFPSEGRGNYNEQFF	TGTGCCAGCAGCTTTCCGTCTGAAGGGCGGGGAAACTACAATGAGCAGTTCTTC
TRBV5-1	-	-	TRBJ1-4	CASSLDQTNEKLFF	TGCGCCAGCAGCTTGGACCAGACTAATGAAAAACTGTTTTTT
TRBV5-4	TRBD1	-	TRBJ2-2	CASRSTGGSGTGELFF	TGTGCCAGCAGGTCGACAGGGGGCTCGGGCACCGGGGAGCTGTTTTTT
TRBV5-1	-	few	TRBJ1-5	CASSLSPNQPQHF	TGCGCCAGCAGCTTAAGCCCCAATCAGCCCCAGCATTTT
TRBV9	TRBD1	-	TRBJ1-4	CASSALTGVNEKLFF	TGTGCCAGCAGCGCCCTAACAGGGGTTAATGAAAAACTGTTTTTT
TRBV7-9	TRBD1	once	TRBJ1-2	CSSSSGTGHYGYTF	TGTTCCAGCAGCTCAGGGACAGGGCACTATGGCTACACCTTC
TRBV29-1	-	-	TRBJ2-1	CSVPFLNEQFF	TGCAGCGTACCTTTCCTAAATGAGCAGTTCTTC
TRBV5-1	TRBD2	-	TRBJ2-7	CASSLRTSGTYEQYF	TGCGCCAGCAGCCTCCGGACTAGCGGAACCTACGAGCAGTACTTC
TRBV5-1	-	-	TRBJ2-3	CASSGEGGTDTQYF	TGCGCCAGCAGTGGAGAGGGAGGCACAGATACGCAGTATTTT
TRBV19	TRBD1	-	TRBJ2-6	CASSTRTGGANVLTF	TGTGCCAGTAGTACCCGGACAGGTGGGGCCAACGTCCTGACTTTC
TRBV10-2	TRBD2	-	TRBJ2-3	CASRTAGGTDTQYF	TGCGCCAGTAGGACAGCGGGAGGCACAGATACGCAGTATTTT
TRBV2	-	-	TRBJ1-2	CARGGPGTTNYGYTF	TGTGCCAGAGGGGGTCCCGGGACAACGAACTATGGCTACACCTTC
TRBV4-3	-	-	TRBJ1-2	CASSQAENHPTGYTF	TGCGCCAGCAGCCAAGCGGAGAATCACCCCACCGGCTACACCTTC
TRBV9	-	-	TRBJ1-2	CASSVGRGPHYGYTF	TGTGCCAGCAGCGTAGGGAGGGGACCCCACTATGGCTACACCTTC
TRBV5-1	TRBD1	-	TRBJ1-2	CASSARDREDYGYTF	TGCGCCAGCAGCGCCCGGGACAGGGAAGACTATGGCTACACCTTC
TRBV5-6	TRBD2	few	TRBJ2-1	CASSPRAGLAYNEQFF	TGTGCCAGCAGCCCCAGAGCGGGACTCGCCTACAATGAGCAGTTCTTC
TRBV6-5	-	few	TRBJ2-2	CASSQGGNTGELFF	TGTGCCAGCAGCCAAGGGGGGAACACCGGGGAGCTGTTTTTT
TRBV13	-	-	TRBJ2-7	CASSLQGDEQYF	TGTGCCAGCAGCTTACAAGGGGACGAGCAGTACTTC
TRBV4-2	TRBD2	-	TRBJ2-7	CASTLALAGVGVQYF	TGTGCCAGCACCCTCGCCCTAGCGGGAGTGGGCGTGCAGTACTTC
TRBV27	TRBD1	once	TRBJ1-2	CAARGVNYGYTF	TGTGCCGCCAGGGGGGTCAACTATGGCTACACCTTC
TRBV27	-	-	TRBJ1-4	CASSLGGFEKLFF	TGTGCCAGCAGTTTGGGGGGGTTTGAAAAACTGTTTTTT
TRBV4-1	-	-	TRBJ1-1	CASSPRINSEAFF	TGCGCCAGCAGCCCCCGGATAAACAGTGAAGCTTTCTTT
TRBV2	-	-	TRBJ1-6	CASSESTAVYNSPLHF	TGTGCCAGCAGTGAATCGACTGCCGTTTATAATTCACCCCTCCACTTT
TRBV27	TRBD1	-	TRBJ2-4	CASSFRQGFGNIQYF	TGTGCCAGCAGTTTCAGACAGGGGTTTGGAAACATTCAGTACTTC
TRBV5-1	-	few	TRBJ1-2	CASSLEQAYGYTF	TGCGCCAGCAGCTTGGAACAGGCGTATGGCTACACCTTC